Reported below is one T cell receptor beta chain. Its antigen is not identified. There are 19 residues in the CDR3. Germline-derived CDR1 and CDR2 are SGHTA and FQGTGA. The ends lost 0 bases at V and 4 bases at J; junction bases unmatched: 16. Assay: immunoSEQ multiplex PCR; the TCRdb copy retains only in-frame clones and omits some. The data contain around 100,000 clones, 80% to 95% of them singletons. The data were obtained in a study of T cell repertoires and HLA-DP antigens. Overall study results and limits: Against one allele, clones undetected before culture averaged around 40%; against the other, approximately 51%. Naive and memory CD4+ repertoires were not analysed separately.

This receptor was identified in a young woman in good health and CMV-seronegative. The V gene is TRBV7-3, the J gene TRBJ2-3, with 7 bases lining up with TRBD1. Sequencing was carried out using CD4+ T cells from PBMCs. CDR3 in amino acids: CASSLTFGTGAQSADTQYF. CDR3 DNA sequence: TGTGCCAGCAGCTTAACTTTCGGAACAGGGGCCCAATCGGCAGATACGCAGTATTTT. The full variable domain, its missing parts supplied by reference TRBV7-3 and TRBJ2-3, is GAGVSQTPSNKVTEKGKYVELRCDPISGHTALYWYRQSLGQGPEFLIYFQGTGAADDSGLPNDRFFAVRPEGSVSTLKIQRTERGDSAVYLCASSLTFGTGAQSADTQYFGPGTRLTVL.